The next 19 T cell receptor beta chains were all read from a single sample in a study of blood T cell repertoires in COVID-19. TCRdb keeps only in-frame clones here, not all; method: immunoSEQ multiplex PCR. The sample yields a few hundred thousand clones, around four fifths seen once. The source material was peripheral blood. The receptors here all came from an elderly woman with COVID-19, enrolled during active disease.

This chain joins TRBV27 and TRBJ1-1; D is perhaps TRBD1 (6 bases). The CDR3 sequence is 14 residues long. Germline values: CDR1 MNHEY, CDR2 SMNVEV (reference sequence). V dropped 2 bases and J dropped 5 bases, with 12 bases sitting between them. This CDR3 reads CASSLEQGRTEAFF. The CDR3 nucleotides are TGTGCCAGCAGTTTAGAACAGGGACGGACTGAAGCTTTCTTT.

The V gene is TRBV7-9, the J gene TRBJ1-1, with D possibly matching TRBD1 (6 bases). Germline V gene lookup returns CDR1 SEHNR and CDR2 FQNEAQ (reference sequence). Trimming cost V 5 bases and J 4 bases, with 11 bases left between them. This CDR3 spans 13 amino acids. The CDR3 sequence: CASSQQGPTEAFF. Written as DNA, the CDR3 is TGTGCCAGCAGCCAACAGGGTCCCACTGAAGCTTTCTTT. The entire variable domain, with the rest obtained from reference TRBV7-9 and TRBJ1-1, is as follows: DTGVSQNPRHKITKRGQNVTFRCDPISEHNRLYWYRQTLGQGPEFLTYFQNEAQLEKSRLLSDRFSAERPKGSFSTLEIQRTEQGDSAMYLCASSQQGPTEAFFGQGTRLTVV.

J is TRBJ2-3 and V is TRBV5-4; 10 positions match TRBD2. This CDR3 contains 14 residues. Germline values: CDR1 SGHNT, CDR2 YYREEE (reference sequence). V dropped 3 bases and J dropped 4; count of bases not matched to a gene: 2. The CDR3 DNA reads TGTGCCAGCAGCTACGGGACTAGCGCAGATACGCAGTATTTT. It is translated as CASSYGTSADTQYF.

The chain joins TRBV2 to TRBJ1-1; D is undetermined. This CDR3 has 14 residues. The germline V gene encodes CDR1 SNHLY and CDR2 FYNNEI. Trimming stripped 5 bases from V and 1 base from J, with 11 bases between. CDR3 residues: CASSNGQENTEAFF. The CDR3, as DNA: TGTGCCAGCAGTAATGGGCAGGAGAACACTGAAGCTTTCTTT. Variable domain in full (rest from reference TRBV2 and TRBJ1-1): EPEVTQTPSHQVTQMGQEVILRCVPISNHLYFYWYRQILGQKVEFLVSFYNNEISEKSEIFDDQFSVERPDGSNFTLKIRSTKLEDSAMYFCASSNGQENTEAFFGQGTRLTVV.

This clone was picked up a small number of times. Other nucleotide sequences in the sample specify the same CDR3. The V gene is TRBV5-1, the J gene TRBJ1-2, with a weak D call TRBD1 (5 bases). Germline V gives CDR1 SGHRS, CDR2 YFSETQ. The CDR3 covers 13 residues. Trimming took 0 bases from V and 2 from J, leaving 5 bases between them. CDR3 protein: CASSLGQNYGYTF. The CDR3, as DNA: TGCGCCAGCAGCTTGGGACAGAACTATGGCTACACCTTC.

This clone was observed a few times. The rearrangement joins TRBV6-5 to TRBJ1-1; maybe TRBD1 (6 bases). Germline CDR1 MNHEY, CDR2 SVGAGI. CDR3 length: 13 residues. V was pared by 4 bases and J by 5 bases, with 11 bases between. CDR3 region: CASSFRGGTEAFF. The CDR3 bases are TGTGCCAGCAGTTTCAGGGGAGGGACTGAAGCTTTCTTT.

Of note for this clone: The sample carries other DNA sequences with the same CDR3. The CDR3 region has the DNA TGTGCCAGCAGTTTCAGGGGTTCACCCCTCCACTTT. Translated, it gives CASSFRGSPLHF. V is TRBV27 and J is TRBJ1-6; tentative D call: TRBD1 (6 bases). The germline V gene has CDR1 MNHEY and CDR2 SMNVEV (reference sequence). This CDR3 is built from 12 residues. The V end was cut by 3 bases, the J end by 9 bases, with 6 bases between.

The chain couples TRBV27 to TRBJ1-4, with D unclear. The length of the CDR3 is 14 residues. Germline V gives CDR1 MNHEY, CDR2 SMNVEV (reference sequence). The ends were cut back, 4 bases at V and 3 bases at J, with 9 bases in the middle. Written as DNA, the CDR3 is TGTGCCAGCAGTTCCCGACAAGCTAATGAAAAACTGTTTTTT. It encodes CASSSRQANEKLFF.

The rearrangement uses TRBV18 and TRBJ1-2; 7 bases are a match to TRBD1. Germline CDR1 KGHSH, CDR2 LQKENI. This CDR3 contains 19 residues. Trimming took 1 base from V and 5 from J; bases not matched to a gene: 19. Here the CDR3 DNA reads TGTGCCAGCTCACCACAGGCCTCCGGGACAGTTTCGAACCTATATGGCTACACCTTC. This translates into CASSPQASGTVSNLYGYTF.

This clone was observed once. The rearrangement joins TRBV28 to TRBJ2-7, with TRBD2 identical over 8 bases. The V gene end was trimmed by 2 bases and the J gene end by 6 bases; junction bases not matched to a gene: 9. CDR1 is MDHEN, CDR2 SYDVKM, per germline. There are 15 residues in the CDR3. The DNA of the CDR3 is TGTGCCAGCAGTTTAGCGGGAGCTGGGACTAGCGAGCAGTACTTC. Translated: CASSLAGAGTSEQYF.

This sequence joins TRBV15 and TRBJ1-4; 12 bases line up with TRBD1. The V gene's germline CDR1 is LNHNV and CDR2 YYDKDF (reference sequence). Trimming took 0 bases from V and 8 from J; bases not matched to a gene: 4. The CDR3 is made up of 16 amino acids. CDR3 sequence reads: CATSRDRDRGREKLFF. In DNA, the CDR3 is TGTGCCACCAGCAGAGATCGGGACAGGGGGCGGGAAAAACTGTTTTTT.

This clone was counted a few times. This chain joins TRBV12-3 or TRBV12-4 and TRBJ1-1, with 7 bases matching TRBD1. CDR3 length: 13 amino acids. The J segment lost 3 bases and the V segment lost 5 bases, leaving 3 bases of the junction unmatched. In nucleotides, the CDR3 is TGTGCCAGCAGTCAGACAGGGCACACTGAAGCTTTCTTT. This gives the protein CASSQTGHTEAFF.

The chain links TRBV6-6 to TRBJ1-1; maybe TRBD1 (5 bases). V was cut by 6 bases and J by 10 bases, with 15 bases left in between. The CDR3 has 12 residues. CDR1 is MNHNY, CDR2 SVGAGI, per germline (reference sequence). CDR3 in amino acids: CASRPPGGRAFF. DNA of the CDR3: TGTGCCAGCAGACCCCCGGGGGGAAGAGCTTTCTTT.

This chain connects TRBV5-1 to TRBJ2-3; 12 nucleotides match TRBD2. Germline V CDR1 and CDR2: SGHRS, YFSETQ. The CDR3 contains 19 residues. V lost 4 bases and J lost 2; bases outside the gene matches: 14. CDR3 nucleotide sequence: TGCGCCAGCAGCCCGGTCCCCCCGCTAGCGGGAGGGGTCACAGATACGCAGTATTTT. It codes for CASSPVPPLAGGVTDTQYF.

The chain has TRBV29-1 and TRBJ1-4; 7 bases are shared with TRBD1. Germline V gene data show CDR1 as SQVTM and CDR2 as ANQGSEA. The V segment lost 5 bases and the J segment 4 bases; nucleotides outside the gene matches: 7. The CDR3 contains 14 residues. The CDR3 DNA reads TGCAGCGTTTACGGGACAGCAGATAATGAAAAACTGTTTTTT. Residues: CSVYGTADNEKLFF.

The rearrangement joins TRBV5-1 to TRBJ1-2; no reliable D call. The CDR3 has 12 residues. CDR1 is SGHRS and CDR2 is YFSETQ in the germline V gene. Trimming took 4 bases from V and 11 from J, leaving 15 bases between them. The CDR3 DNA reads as TGCGCCAGCAGCCCGGAGAGGTTTAGTTACACCTTC. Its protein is CASSPERFSYTF.

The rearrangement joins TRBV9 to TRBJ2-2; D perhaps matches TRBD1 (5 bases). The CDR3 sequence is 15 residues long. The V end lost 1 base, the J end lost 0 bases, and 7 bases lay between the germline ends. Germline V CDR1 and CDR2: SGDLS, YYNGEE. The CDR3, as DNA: TGTGCCAGCAGCGTACAGGGTTCGAACACCGGGGAGCTGTTTTTT. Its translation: CASSVQGSNTGELFF.

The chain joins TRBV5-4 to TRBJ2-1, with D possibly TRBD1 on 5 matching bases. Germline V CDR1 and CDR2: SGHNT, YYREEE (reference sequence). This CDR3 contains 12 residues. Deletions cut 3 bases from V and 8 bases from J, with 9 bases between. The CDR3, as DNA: TGTGCCAGCAGCTCTAAGGGGCATGAGCAGTTCTTC. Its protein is CASSSKGHEQFF.

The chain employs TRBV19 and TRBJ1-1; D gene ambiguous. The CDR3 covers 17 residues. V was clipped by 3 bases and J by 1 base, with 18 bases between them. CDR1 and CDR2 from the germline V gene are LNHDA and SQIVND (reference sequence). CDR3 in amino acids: CASSIPLPWAPNTEAFF. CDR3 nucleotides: TGTGCCAGTAGTATCCCCCTTCCCTGGGCGCCGAACACTGAAGCTTTCTTT.